This TCR beta chain was identified in a study of T cell repertoires in cytomegalovirus infection. On the study more broadly: Recently identified HLA-C-restricted CMV epitopes were among the peptides used. Indicated by public TCR beta signatures were CMV infection and matching HLA type. Overall study findings and caveats: Carriage of CMV together with the relevant HLA was identifiable through cumulative public TCR beta family frequency. In two of eight donors, the top clonotype was HLA-C-restricted CMV-specific.

The germline CDR1 and CDR2 sequences are MGHDK and SYGVNS. With V trimmed by 3 bases and J by 4 bases, 11 bases remained unmatched. The CDR3 covers 16 residues. With respect to this clonotype: Its cognate antigen is unknown.

TCRdb re-derived calls from the reads in MiXCR, one entry per CDR3 protein. This sample has around 710,000 distinct CDR3 sequences, with just under 30% found just once. This clonotype originated in a human donor in good health (CMV status not recorded). Some clones in this sample may be carry-over from other donors' samples. This specimen consisted of cultured CD8+ T cells from PBMCs, obtained from culture after CMV antigen stimulation. The J gene is TRBJ1-2, the V gene TRBV25-1, with TRBD1 matching 7 bases. This chain's CDR3 is CASSDRGISLGYGYTF. CDR3 DNA sequence: TGTGCCAGCAGTGACAGGGGGATCTCTTTGGGCTATGGCTACACCTTC.